These T cell receptor beta chains were read from a single sample in a study of blood T cell repertoires in COVID-19. Assay used: immunoSEQ multiplex PCR; TCRdb lists only in-frame clones, some missing. The data hold a few hundred thousand clones, with about nine tenths observed a single time. Sequencing was carried out using peripheral blood. Every receptor here comes from a man between 18 and 29 years old with active or convalescent COVID-19. Both conserved end residues are part of each CDR3. D genes are given only for firm matches. Expanded clones are given a class, and other clones once, few, many or no size at all.

V: TRBV3-1/TRBV3-2
size: -
J: TRBJ2-2
D: -
DNA: TGTGCCAGCAGCCTCGGACATACCGGGGAGCTGTTTTTT
CDR3: CASSLGHTGELFF

V: TRBV7-2
size: -
J: TRBJ2-3
D: TRBD1
DNA: TGTGCCAGCAGCTCCGACAGGGTTAGCACAGATACGCAGTATTTT
CDR3: CASSSDRVSTDTQYF

V: TRBV4-1
size: -
J: TRBJ1-6
D: TRBD1
DNA: TGCGCCAGCAGAAAGACAGGGAGGAATTCACCCCTCCACTTT
CDR3: CASRKTGRNSPLHF

V: TRBV6-7
size: -
J: TRBJ2-7
D: TRBD2
DNA: TGTGCCAGCAGTTACCCGAGGACGGGGGGGACCTACGAGCAGTACTTC
CDR3: CASSYPRTGGTYEQYF

V: TRBV27
size: -
J: TRBJ1-1
D: -
DNA: TGTGCCAGCAGAACTACCACTGCTAGCGAAATGAACACTGAAGCTTTCTTT
CDR3: CASRTTTASEMNTEAFF

V: TRBV28
size: -
J: TRBJ2-7
D: -
DNA: TGTGCCAGCAGCTTACCGCAGGGCCCCTACGAGCAGTACTTC
CDR3: CASSLPQGPYEQYF

V: TRBV7-6
size: -
J: TRBJ2-3
D: -
DNA: TGTGCCAGCAGCCTCCGCAGGGCAGATACGCAGTATTTT
CDR3: CASSLRRADTQYF

V: TRBV13
size: -
J: TRBJ2-7
D: -
DNA: TGTGCCAGCAGACAGGTCAACTCCTACGAGCAGTACTTC
CDR3: CASRQVNSYEQYF

V: TRBV5-4
size: -
J: TRBJ2-2
D: -
DNA: TGTGCCAGCAGCTTGTTGGTAGCCGGGGAGCTGTTTTTT
CDR3: CASSLLVAGELFF

V: TRBV7-9
size: few
J: TRBJ2-1
D: TRBD2
DNA: TGTGCCAGCAGCCCGAGGGGTAGCGGGACCTCCAGCAATGAGCAGTTCTTC
CDR3: CASSPRGSGTSSNEQFF

V: TRBV28
size: -
J: TRBJ2-7
D: TRBD1
DNA: TGTGCCAGCAGCTCAACGACAGGGACCTACGAGCAGTACTTC
CDR3: CASSSTTGTYEQYF

V: TRBV28
size: -
J: TRBJ1-6
D: -
DNA: TGTGCCAGCAGTTTTCAGCAGGGGCTGGGTGAGACCCTCCACTTT
CDR3: CASSFQQGLGETLHF

V: TRBV18
size: -
J: TRBJ2-7
D: TRBD1
DNA: TGTGCCAGCTCACCCGAACAGGGGGCCTACGAGCAGTACTTC
CDR3: CASSPEQGAYEQYF

V: TRBV7-8
size: -
J: TRBJ1-2
D: TRBD1
DNA: TGTGCCAGCAGCTTAGCCGGACAGGGGGCTCGCTACACCTTC
CDR3: CASSLAGQGARYTF

V: TRBV9
size: -
J: TRBJ2-3
D: TRBD1
DNA: TGTGCCAGCAGCGCTCACAGGGGGCGCGGCACAGATACGCAGTATTTT
CDR3: CASSAHRGRGTDTQYF

V: TRBV5-1
size: -
J: TRBJ2-3
D: TRBD1
DNA: TGCGCCAGCAGCCCGGGACAGGACACAGATACGCAGTATTTT
CDR3: CASSPGQDTDTQYF

V: TRBV28
size: -
J: TRBJ2-7
D: TRBD2
DNA: TGTGCCAGCAGTTTATGGCTAGCGGGTACCTACGAGCAGTACTTC
CDR3: CASSLWLAGTYEQYF

V: TRBV7-9
size: few
J: TRBJ1-4
D: TRBD1
DNA: TGTGCCAGCAGCTCCTCCGGGACAGGGTGGACTAATGAAAAACTGTTTTTT
CDR3: CASSSSGTGWTNEKLFF

V: TRBV6-2/TRBV6-3
size: -
J: TRBJ2-1
D: -
DNA: TGTGCCAGCACCCCGACAGGCTACAATGAGCAGTTCTTC
CDR3: CASTPTGYNEQFF

V: TRBV6-5
size: -
J: TRBJ2-3
D: -
DNA: TGTGCCAGCAGTTACTCGACGCGGGGTAACAGGGATACGCAGTATTTT
CDR3: CASSYSTRGNRDTQYF

V: TRBV27
size: -
J: TRBJ2-2
D: -
DNA: TGTGCCAGCAGTACCACTAGAGACACCGGGGAGCTGTTTTTT
CDR3: CASSTTRDTGELFF

V: TRBV28
size: -
J: TRBJ1-5
D: TRBD1
DNA: TGTGCCAGCAGTTTCGCAGGGGGCGGGACAGTTAATCAGCCCCAGCATTTT
CDR3: CASSFAGGGTVNQPQHF

V: TRBV7-2
size: -
J: TRBJ2-7
D: TRBD2
DNA: TGTGCCAGCAGCGAGAGAGCGGGGGGCTTAACCTACGAGCAGTACTTC
CDR3: CASSERAGGLTYEQYF

V: TRBV5-6
size: -
J: TRBJ1-5
D: TRBD1
DNA: TGTGCCAGCAGTTCAGGGGGCGGGTATCAGCCCCAGCATTTT
CDR3: CASSSGGGYQPQHF

V: TRBV6-4
size: -
J: TRBJ2-2
D: TRBD1
DNA: TGTGCCAGCAGCTGGGACAGAAGGAACACCGGGGAGCTGTTTTTT
CDR3: CASSWDRRNTGELFF

V: TRBV5-4
size: -
J: TRBJ1-1
D: -
DNA: TGTGCCAGCAGCTTGGCAGAATCGGGAGCGGCTGAAGCTTTCTTT
CDR3: CASSLAESGAAEAFF

V: TRBV6-1
size: -
J: TRBJ2-4
D: TRBD2
DNA: TGTGCCAGCAGTGTTGTTGGGAGCGGGGGGGATCTAGCCAAAAACATTCAGTACTTC
CDR3: CASSVVGSGGDLAKNIQYF

V: TRBV5-1
size: -
J: TRBJ1-1
D: -
DNA: TGCGCCAGCAGCTCGATAGTCGGACAGACGAACACTGAAGCTTTCTTT
CDR3: CASSSIVGQTNTEAFF

V: TRBV27
size: -
J: TRBJ1-4
D: -
DNA: TGTGCCAGCAGTTTATTCCAGGGATCAACTAATGAAAAACTGTTTTTT
CDR3: CASSLFQGSTNEKLFF

V: TRBV9
size: -
J: TRBJ1-4
D: TRBD1
DNA: TGTGCCAGCAGCGTAGCAGGGGGGCCGGGGACTGAAAAACTGTTTTTT
CDR3: CASSVAGGPGTEKLFF

V: TRBV9
size: -
J: TRBJ2-1
D: TRBD2
DNA: TGTGCCAGCAGCGCCGGACTAGCGGGGACCCTTAATGAGCAGTTCTTC
CDR3: CASSAGLAGTLNEQFF

V: TRBV6-5
size: once
J: TRBJ1-4
D: -
DNA: TGTGCCAGCAGTTACCTAGGGGGTGAAAAACTGTTTTTT
CDR3: CASSYLGGEKLFF